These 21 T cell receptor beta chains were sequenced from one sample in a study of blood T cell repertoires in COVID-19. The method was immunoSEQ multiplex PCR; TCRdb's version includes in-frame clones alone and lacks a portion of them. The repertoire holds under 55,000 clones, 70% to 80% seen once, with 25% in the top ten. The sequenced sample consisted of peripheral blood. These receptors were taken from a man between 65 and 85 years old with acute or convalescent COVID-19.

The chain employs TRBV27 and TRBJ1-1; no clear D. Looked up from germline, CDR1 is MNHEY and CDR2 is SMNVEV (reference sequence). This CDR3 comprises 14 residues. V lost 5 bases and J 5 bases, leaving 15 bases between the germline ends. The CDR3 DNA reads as TGTGCCAGCAGTCCACTTAGGGAGGGTACTGAAGCTTTCTTT. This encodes CASSPLREGTEAFF.

The CDR3 reads CASSQTSQGLVDQETQYF. DNA of the CDR3: TGTGCCAGCAGCCAGACGTCGCAGGGGCTAGTGGACCAAGAGACCCAGTACTTC. This chain links TRBV3-1 (or the pseudogene TRBV3-2) with TRBJ2-5; weak D call: TRBD1 (6 bases). V gave up 3 bases and J gave up 0 bases, with 20 bases separating them. CDR3 size: 18 residues. Germline CDR1 LGHDT, CDR2 YNNKEL (reference sequence).

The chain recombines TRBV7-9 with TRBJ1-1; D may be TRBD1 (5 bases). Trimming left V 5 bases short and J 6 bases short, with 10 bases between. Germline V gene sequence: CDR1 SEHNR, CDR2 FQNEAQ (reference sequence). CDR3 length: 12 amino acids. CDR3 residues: CASSLRDSEAFF. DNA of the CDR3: TGTGCCAGCAGCCTAAGGGACTCTGAAGCTTTCTTT.

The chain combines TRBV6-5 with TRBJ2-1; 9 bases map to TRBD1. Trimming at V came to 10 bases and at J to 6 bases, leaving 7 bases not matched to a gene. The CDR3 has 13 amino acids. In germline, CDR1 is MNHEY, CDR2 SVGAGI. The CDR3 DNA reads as TGTGCCACTGGACAGGGGATGAGCAATGAGCAGTTCTTC. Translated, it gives CATGQGMSNEQFF.

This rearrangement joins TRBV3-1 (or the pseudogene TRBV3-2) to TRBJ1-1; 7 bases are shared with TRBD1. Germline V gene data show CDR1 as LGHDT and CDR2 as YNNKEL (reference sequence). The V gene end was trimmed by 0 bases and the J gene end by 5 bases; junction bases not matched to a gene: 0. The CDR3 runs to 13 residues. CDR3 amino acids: CASSQEDRTEAFF. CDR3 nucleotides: TGTGCCAGCAGCCAAGAGGACAGGACTGAAGCTTTCTTT.

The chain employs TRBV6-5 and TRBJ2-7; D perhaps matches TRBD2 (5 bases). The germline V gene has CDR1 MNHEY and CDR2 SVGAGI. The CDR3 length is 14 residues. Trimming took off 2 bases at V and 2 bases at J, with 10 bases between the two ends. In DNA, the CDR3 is TGTGCCAGCAGTTACGCTCCCGGGACCTACGAGCAGTACTTC. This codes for CASSYAPGTYEQYF.

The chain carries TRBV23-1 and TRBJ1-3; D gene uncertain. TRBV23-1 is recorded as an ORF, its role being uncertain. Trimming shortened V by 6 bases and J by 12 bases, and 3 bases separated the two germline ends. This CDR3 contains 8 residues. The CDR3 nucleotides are TGCGCCAGCAGCAACATATATTTT. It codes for CASSNIYF.

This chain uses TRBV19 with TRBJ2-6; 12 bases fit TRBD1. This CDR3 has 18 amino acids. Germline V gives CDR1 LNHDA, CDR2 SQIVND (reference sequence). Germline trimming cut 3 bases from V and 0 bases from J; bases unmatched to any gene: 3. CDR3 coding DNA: TGTGCCAGTAGTATGGGACAGGGGGCCTTCTCTGGGGCCAACGTCCTGACTTTC. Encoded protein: CASSMGQGAFSGANVLTF. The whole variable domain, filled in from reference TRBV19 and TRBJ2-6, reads DGGITQSPKYLFRKEGQNVTLSCEQNLNHDAMYWYRQDPGQGLRLIYYSQIVNDFQKGDIAEGYSVSREKKESFPLTVTSAQKNPTAFYLCASSMGQGAFSGANVLTFGAGSRLTVL.

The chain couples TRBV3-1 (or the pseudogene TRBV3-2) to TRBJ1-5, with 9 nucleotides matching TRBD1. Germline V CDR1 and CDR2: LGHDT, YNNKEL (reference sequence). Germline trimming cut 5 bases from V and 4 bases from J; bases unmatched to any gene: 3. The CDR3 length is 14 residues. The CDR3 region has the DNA TGTGCCAGCAGCGTAGGGACAGGGAATCAGCCCCAGCATTTT. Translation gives CASSVGTGNQPQHF.

The CDR3 coding sequence is TGTGCCAGCAGCCCGGACAGGAGGGCCTACGAGCAGTACTTC. As protein: CASSPDRRAYEQYF. The rearrangement links TRBV11-2 to TRBJ2-7; D may be TRBD1 (7 bases). Germline V gene data show CDR1 as SGHAT and CDR2 as FQNNGV. The V end lost 5 bases, the J end lost 2 bases, and 13 bases lay between the germline ends. This CDR3 contains 14 residues.

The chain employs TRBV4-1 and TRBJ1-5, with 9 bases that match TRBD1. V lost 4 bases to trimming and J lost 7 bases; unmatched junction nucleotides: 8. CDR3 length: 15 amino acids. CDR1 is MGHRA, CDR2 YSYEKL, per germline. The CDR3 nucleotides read TGCGCCAGCAGCCCCACAGGGGGCGCAGGGCAGCCCCAGCATTTT. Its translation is CASSPTGGAGQPQHF.

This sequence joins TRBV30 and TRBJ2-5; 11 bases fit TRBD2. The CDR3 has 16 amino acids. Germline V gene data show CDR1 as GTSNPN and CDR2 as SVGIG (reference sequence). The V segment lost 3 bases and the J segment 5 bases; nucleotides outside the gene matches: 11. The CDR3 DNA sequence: TGTGCCTGGAGCCTACGAACTAGCGGGAGACTGGAGACCCAGTACTTC. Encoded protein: CAWSLRTSGRLETQYF.

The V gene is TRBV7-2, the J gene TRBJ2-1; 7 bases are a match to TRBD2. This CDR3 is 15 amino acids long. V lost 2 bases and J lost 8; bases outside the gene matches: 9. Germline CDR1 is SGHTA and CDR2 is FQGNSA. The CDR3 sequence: CASSLTPRGWDEQFF. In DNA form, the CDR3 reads TGTGCCAGCAGCTTAACTCCGCGGGGGTGGGATGAGCAGTTCTTC.

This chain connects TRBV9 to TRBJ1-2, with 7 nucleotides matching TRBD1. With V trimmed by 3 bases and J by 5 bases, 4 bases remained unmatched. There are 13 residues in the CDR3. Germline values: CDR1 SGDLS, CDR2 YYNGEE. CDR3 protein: CASSADRQYGYTF. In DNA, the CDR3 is TGTGCCAGCAGCGCGGACAGGCAATATGGCTACACCTTC. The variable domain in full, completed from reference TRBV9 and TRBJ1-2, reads DSGVTQTPKHLITATGQRVTLRCSPRSGDLSVYWYQQSLDQGLQFLIQYYNGEERAKGNILERFSAQQFPDLHSELNLSSLELGDSALYFCASSADRQYGYTFGSGTRLTVV.

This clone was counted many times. This chain's CDR3 is CASSLEEKYEQYF. Here the CDR3 DNA reads TGTGCCAGCAGCTTGGAGGAGAAATACGAGCAGTACTTC. The genes are TRBV5-4 and TRBJ2-7; D uncertain. V lost 0 bases and J lost 4, with 8 bases in between. Germline values: CDR1 SGHNT, CDR2 YYREEE (reference sequence). This CDR3 has 13 residues. Filled out from reference TRBV5-4 and TRBJ2-7, the complete variable domain reads ETGVTQSPTHLIKTRGQQVTLRCSSQSGHNTVSWYQQALGQGPQFIFQYYREEENGRGNFPPRFSGLQFPNYSSELNVNALELDDSALYLCASSLEEKYEQYFGPGTRLTVT.

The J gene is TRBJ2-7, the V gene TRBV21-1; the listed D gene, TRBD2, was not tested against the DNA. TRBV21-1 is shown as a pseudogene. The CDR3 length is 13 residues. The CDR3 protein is CASSNGGPYEQYF. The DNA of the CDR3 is TGTGCCAGCAGCAACGGCGGTCCCTACGAGCAGTACTTC.

The CDR3 nucleotides are TGTGCCAGCAGCTTAGTAGCCAGATTAGGTTCACCCCTCCACTTT. Residues: CASSLVARLGSPLHF. The chain couples TRBV7-2 to TRBJ1-6; D uncertain. In germline, CDR1 is SGHTA, CDR2 FQGNSA. The CDR3 is made up of 15 amino acids. Trimming left V 1 base short and J 9 bases short, with 13 bases between.

The CDR3: CAWSVLGGRNQPQHF. The CDR3 DNA follows: TGTGCCTGGAGTGTATTGGGGGGGCGGAATCAGCCCCAGCATTTT. The chain recombines TRBV30 with TRBJ1-5; TRBD1 might be the D (6 bases). Germline V lookup: CDR1 GTSNPN, CDR2 SVGIG (reference sequence). With 0 bases removed from V and 4 bases from J, the gap between germline ends came to 13 bases. The CDR3 has 15 amino acids.

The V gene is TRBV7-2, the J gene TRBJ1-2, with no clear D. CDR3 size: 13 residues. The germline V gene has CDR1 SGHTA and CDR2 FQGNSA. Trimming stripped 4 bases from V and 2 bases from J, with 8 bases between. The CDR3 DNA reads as TGTGCCAGCAGCTCCTCTTCGAACTATGGCTACACCTTC. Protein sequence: CASSSSSNYGYTF.

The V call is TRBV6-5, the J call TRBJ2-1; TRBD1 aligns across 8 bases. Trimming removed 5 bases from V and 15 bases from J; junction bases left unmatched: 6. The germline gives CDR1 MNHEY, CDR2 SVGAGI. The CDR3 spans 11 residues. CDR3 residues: CASSPTGERFF. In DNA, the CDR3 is TGTGCCAGCAGTCCGACAGGGGAACGGTTCTTC.

Here the CDR3 DNA reads TGCAGTGCTAGTGAGGACAGGGTTACTGAAGCTTTCTTT. Translating gives CSASEDRVTEAFF. This sequence joins TRBV20-1 and TRBJ1-1; 8 positions agree with TRBD1. The germline V gene encodes CDR1 DFQATT and CDR2 SNEGSKA (reference sequence). The CDR3 loop spans 13 amino acids. Trimming took 3 bases from V and 5 from J; bases not matched to a gene: 5.